This T cell receptor (beta chain) stems from a study of persistence of HIV-infected CD4 T cells. Study-wide background: A median of 8 years of suppressive ART preceded sampling.

To note about this clone: What it binds is not known.

Overlapping HIV-1 Gag 15-mer peptides at around 1 ug per peptide per mL were used. Sorting of responding CD4+ T cells relied on upregulated CD40 ligand together with CD69. For less than 20 hours, CD8-depleted PBMCs received anti-CD28/CD49d costimulation, a CD40-blocking antibody and enfuvirtide. This was the immunoSEQ version 4 assay in survey mode. Template was genomic DNA at 7.5 to 10 ng/uL, with up to 1 ug used per sample. Assay used: immunoSEQ multiplex PCR; TCRdb lists only in-frame clones, some missing. The sample contains fewer than 40,000 clones, 60% to 75% of which appear only once. CDR1 is SNHLY, CDR2 FYNNEI, per germline. CDR3 length: 11 residues. Trimming took off 7 bases at V and 11 bases at J, with 14 bases between the two ends.

This chain uses TRBV2 with TRBJ1-2; perhaps TRBD1 as D (6 bases). Sequenced material: CD4+ T cells sorted from PBMCs after roughly 20-hour stimulation, taken from a patient who received antiretroviral therapy. This clonotype originated in an adult man with HIV who was CMV-seropositive. CDR3 amino acids: CASKEDSQYTF. The DNA of the CDR3 is TGTGCCAGCAAGGAGGACAGCCAATACACCTTC.